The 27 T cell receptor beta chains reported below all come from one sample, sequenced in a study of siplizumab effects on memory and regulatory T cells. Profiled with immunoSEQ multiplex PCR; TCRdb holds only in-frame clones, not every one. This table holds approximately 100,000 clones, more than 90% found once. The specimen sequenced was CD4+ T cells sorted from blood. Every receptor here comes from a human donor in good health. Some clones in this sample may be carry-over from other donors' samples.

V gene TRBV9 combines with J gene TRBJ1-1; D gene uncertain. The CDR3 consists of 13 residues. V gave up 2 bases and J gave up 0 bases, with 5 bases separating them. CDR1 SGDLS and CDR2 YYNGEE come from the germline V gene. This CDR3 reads CASSVQLNTEAFF. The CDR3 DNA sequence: TGTGCCAGCAGCGTCCAGCTGAACACTGAAGCTTTCTTT.

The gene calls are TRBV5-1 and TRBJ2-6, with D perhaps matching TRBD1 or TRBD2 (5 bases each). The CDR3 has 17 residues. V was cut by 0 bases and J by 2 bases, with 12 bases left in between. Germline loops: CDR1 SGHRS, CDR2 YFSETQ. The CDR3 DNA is TGCGCCAGCAGCTTGGGACAGCCCGGGGCTGGGGCCAACGTCCTGACTTTC. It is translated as CASSLGQPGAGANVLTF.

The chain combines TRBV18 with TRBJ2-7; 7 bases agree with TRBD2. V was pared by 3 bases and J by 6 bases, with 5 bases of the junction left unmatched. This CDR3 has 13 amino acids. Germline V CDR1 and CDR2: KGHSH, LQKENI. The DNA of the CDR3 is TGTGCCAGCTCACCGTTAGGCGGGGGCGAGCAGTACTTC. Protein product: CASSPLGGGEQYF. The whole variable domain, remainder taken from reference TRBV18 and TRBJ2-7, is NAGVMQNPRHLVRRRGQEARLRCSPMKGHSHVYWYRQLPEEGLKFMVYLQKENIIDESGMPKERFSAEFPKEGPSILRIQQVVRGDSAAYFCASSPLGGGEQYFGPGTRLTVT.

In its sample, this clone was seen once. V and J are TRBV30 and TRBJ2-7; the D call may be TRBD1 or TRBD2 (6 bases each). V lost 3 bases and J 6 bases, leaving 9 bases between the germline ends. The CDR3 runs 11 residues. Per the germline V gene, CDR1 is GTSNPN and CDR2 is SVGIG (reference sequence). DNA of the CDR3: TGTGCCTGGAGACAGGGAGGCGAGCAGTACTTC. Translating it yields CAWRQGGEQYF.

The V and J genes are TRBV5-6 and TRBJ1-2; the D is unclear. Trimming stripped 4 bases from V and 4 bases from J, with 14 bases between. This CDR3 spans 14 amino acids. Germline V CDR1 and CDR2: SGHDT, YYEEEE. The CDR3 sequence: CASSPLGARYGYTF. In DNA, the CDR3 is TGTGCCAGCAGCCCCCTCGGCGCCCGCTATGGCTACACCTTC.

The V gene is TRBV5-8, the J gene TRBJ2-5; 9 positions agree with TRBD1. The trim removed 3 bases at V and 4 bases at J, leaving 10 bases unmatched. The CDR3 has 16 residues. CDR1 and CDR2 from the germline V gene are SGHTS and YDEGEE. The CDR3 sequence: CASSSGTGSEAETQYF. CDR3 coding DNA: TGTGCCAGCAGCTCCGGGACAGGGTCGGAAGCAGAGACCCAGTACTTC.

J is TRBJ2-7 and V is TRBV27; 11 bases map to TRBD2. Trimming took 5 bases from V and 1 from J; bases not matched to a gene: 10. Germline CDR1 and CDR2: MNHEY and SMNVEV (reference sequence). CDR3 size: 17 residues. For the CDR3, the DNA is TGTGCCAGCAGTAGACTAGCGGGAAGGGCTTCGTCCTACGAGCAGTACTTC. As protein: CASSRLAGRASSYEQYF.

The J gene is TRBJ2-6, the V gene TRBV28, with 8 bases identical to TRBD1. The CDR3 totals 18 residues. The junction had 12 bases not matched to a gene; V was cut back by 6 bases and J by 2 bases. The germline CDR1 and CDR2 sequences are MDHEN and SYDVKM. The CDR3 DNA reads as TGTGCCAGCAGCCCCCCAGGACAGGGATCGCCTGGGGCCAACGTCCTGACTTTC. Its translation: CASSPPGQGSPGANVLTF.

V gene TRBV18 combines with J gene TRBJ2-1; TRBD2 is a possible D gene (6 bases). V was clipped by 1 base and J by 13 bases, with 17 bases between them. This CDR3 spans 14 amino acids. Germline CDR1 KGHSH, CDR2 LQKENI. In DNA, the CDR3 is TGTGCCAGCTCACCACGATCAGAAGCGGGCGATCAGTTCTTC. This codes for CASSPRSEAGDQFF.

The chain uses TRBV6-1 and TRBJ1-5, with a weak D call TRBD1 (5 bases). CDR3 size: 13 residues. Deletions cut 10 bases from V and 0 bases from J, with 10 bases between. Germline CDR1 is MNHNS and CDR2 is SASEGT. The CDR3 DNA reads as TGTGCCACCCAGACAGATAGCAATCAGCCCCAGCATTTT. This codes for CATQTDSNQPQHF.

DNA for the CDR3: TGTGCCAGCAGCTTGAGCGATATCACCTTGGGGGCTTTCTTT. It yields the protein CASSLSDITLGAFF. This chain connects TRBV7-2 to TRBJ1-1; D is unclear. Germline lookup yields CDR1 SGHTA and CDR2 FQGNSA. Trimming shortened V by 3 bases and J by 11 bases, and 19 bases separated the two germline ends. The CDR3 consists of 14 residues.

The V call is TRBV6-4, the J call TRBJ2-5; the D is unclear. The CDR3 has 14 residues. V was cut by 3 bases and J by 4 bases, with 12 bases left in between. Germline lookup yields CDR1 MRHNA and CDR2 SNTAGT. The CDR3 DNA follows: TGTGCCAGCAGTGAACAGCCCAACGGAGAGACCCAGTACTTC. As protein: CASSEQPNGETQYF.

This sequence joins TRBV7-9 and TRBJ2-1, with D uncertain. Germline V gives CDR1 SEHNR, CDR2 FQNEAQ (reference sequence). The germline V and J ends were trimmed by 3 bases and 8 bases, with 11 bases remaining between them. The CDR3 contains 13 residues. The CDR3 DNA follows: TGTGCCAGCAGCTTGTTATCGTCCGATGAGCAGTTCTTC. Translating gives CASSLLSSDEQFF. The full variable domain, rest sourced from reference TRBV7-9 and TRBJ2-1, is DTGVSQNPRHKITKRGQNVTFRCDPISEHNRLYWYRQTLGQGPEFLTYFQNEAQLEKSRLLSDRFSAERPKGSFSTLEIQRTEQGDSAMYLCASSLLSSDEQFFGPGTRLTVL.

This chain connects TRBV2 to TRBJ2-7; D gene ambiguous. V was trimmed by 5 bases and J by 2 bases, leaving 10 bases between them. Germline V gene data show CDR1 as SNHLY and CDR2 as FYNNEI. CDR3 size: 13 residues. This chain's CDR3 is CASSMGLTYEQYF. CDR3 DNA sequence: TGTGCCAGCAGTATGGGGTTGACCTACGAGCAGTACTTC.

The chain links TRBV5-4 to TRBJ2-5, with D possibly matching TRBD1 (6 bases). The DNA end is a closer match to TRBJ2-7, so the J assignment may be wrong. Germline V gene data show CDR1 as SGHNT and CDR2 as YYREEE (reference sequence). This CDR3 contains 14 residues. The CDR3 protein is CASSSTTGSYEQYF. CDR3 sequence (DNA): TGTGCCAGCAGCTCTACGACAGGATCCTACGAGCAGTACTTC.

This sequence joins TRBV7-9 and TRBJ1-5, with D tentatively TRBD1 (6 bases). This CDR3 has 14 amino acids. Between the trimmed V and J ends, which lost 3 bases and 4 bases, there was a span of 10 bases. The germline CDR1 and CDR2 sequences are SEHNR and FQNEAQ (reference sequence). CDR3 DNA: TGTGCCAGCAGCTTGACAGGTTATAATCAGCCCCAGCATTTT. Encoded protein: CASSLTGYNQPQHF.

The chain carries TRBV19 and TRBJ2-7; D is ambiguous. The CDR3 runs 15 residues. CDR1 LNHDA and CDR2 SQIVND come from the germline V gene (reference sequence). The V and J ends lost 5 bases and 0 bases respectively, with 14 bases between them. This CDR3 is CASSPVLRSSYEQYF. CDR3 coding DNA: TGTGCCAGTAGTCCCGTGCTGCGGAGCTCCTACGAGCAGTACTTC.

CDR3 nucleotides: TGCAGCGTTAAACAGGGGGCGCGAACTGAAGCTTTCTTT. It yields the protein CSVKQGARTEAFF. The rearrangement links TRBV29-1 to TRBJ1-1; 9 nucleotides match TRBD1. The CDR3 has 13 amino acids. V lost 5 bases to trimming and J lost 5 bases; unmatched junction nucleotides: 6. Germline CDR1 SQVTM, CDR2 ANQGSEA.

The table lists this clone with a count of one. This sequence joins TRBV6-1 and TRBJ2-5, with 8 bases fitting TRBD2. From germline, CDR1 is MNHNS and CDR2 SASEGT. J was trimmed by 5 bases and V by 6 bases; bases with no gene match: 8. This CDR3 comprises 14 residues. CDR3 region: CASSPGLGWETQYF. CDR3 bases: TGTGCCAGCAGCCCGGGACTAGGGTGGGAGACCCAGTACTTC.

The CDR3 is CASSPSGVIGELFF. In DNA form, the CDR3 reads TGTGCCAGCAGTCCCTCAGGGGTAATAGGGGAGCTGTTTTTT. The chain employs TRBV27 and TRBJ2-2; D possibly corresponds to TRBD1 (6 bases). Trimming pared 5 bases from V and 8 bases from J, leaving 15 bases between. Germline CDR1 reads MNHEY; CDR2 reads SMNVEV (reference sequence). This CDR3 has 14 residues.

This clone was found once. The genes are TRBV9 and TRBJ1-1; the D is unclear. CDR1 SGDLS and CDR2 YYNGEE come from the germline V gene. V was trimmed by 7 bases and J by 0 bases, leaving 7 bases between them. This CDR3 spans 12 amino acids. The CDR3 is CASDRLNTEAFF. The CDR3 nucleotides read TGTGCCAGCGACCGCTTGAACACTGAAGCTTTCTTT.

The CDR3 DNA reads as TGTGCCAGCAGTGAGGACAGGGGGCTGAAGGCTTTCTTT. Amino acids: CASSEDRGLKAFF. The J gene is TRBJ1-1, the V gene TRBV6-4, with 11 bases aligning to TRBD1. The length of the CDR3 is 13 residues. The trim removed 3 bases at V and 11 bases at J, leaving 5 bases unmatched. Germline V gene lookup returns CDR1 MRHNA and CDR2 SNTAGT.

Here the CDR3 DNA reads TGTGCCAGCAGTTCTGGACGGGGCGGGAGGGCCACAGATACGCAGTATTTT. Its translation is CASSSGRGGRATDTQYF. This sequence joins TRBV11-2 and TRBJ2-3; TRBD2 aligns across 9 bases. CDR1 is SGHAT and CDR2 is FQNNGV in the germline V gene. V lost 6 bases, J lost 2 bases, and 12 bases stayed unmatched. The CDR3 is made up of 17 amino acids. Supplemented by reference TRBV11-2 and TRBJ2-3, the full variable domain reads EAGVAQSPRYKIIEKRQSVAFWCNPISGHATLYWYQQILGQGPKLLIQFQNNGVVDDSQLPKDRFSAERLKGVDSTLKIQPAKLEDSAVYLCASSSGRGGRATDTQYFGPGTRLTVL.

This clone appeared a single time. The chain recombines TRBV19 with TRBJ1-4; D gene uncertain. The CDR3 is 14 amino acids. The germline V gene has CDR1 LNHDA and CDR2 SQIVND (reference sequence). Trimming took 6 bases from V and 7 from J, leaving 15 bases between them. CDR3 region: CASRRTELREKLFF. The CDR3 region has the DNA TGTGCCAGTAGGAGGACCGAGCTGCGTGAAAAACTGTTTTTT.

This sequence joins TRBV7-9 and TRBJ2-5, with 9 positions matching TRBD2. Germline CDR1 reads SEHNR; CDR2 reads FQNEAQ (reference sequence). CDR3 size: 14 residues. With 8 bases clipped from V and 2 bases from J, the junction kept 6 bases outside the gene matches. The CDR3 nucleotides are TGTGCCAGCGTGGTAGCGGGGGCACAAGAGACCCAGTACTTC. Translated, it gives CASVVAGAQETQYF.

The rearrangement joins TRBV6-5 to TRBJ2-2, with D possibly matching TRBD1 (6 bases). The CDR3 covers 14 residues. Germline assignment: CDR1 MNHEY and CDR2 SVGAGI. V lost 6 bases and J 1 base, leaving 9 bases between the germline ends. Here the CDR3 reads CASRVTGNTGELFF. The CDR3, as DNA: TGTGCCAGCAGGGTGACAGGGAACACCGGGGAGCTGTTTTTT.

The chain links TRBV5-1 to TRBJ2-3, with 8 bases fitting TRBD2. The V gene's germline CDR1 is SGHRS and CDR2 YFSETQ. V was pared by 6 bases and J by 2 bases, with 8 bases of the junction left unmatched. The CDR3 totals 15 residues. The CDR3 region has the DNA TGCGCCAGCAAACTTACTAGCGGTACCACAGATACGCAGTATTTT. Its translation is CASKLTSGTTDTQYF.